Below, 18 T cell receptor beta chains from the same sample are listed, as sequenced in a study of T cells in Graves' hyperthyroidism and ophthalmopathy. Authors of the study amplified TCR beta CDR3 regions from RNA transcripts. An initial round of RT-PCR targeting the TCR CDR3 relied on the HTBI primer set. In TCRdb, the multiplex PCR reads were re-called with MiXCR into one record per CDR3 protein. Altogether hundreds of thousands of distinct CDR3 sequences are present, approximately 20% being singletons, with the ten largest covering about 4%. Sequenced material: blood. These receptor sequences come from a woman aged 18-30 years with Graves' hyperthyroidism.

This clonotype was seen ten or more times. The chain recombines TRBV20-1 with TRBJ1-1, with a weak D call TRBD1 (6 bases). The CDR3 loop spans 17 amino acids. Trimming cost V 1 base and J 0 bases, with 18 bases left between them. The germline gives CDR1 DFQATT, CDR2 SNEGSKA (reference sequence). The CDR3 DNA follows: TGCAGTGCTAGAGGTGTGGGGGGCCCGAACGTGAACACTGAAGCTTTCTTT. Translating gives CSARGVGGPNVNTEAFF.

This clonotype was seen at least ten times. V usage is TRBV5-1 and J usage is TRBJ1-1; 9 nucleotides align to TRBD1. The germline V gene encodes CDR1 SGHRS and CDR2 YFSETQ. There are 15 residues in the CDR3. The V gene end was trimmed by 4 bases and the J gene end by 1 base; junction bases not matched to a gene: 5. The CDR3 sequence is CASSVGGQGNTEAFF. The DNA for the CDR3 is TGCGCCAGCAGCGTGGGGGGACAGGGGAACACTGAAGCTTTCTTT. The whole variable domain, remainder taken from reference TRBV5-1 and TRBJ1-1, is KAGVTQTPRYLIKTRGQQVTLSCSPISGHRSVSWYQQTPGQGLQFLFEYFSETQRNKGNFPGRFSGRQFSNSRSEMNVSTLELGDSALYLCASSVGGQGNTEAFFGQGTRLTVV.

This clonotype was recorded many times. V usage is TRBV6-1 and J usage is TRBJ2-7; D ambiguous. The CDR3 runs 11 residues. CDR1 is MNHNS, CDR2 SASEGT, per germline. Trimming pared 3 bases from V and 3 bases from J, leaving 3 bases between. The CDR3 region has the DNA TGTGCCAGCAGTGATTACTACGAGCAGTACTTC. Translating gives CASSDYYEQYF.

For the CDR3, the DNA is TGCAGTGCCCCTCAAAGGGGGGAAAGAGGTGGCTACACCTTC. Encoded protein: CSAPQRGERGGYTF. The chain recombines TRBV20-1 with TRBJ1-2, with D possibly being TRBD1 (6 bases). V lost 6 bases, J lost 7 bases, and 21 bases lay in between. Germline loops: CDR1 DFQATT, CDR2 SNEGSKA (reference sequence). The length of the CDR3 is 14 residues.

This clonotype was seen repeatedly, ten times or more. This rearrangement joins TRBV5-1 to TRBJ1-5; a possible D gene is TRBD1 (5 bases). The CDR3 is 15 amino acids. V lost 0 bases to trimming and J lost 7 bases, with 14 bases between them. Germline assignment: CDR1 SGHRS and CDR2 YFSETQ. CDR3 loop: CASSLDSQGSQPQHF. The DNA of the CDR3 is TGCGCCAGCAGCTTGGATAGTCAGGGTAGCCAGCCCCAGCATTTT.

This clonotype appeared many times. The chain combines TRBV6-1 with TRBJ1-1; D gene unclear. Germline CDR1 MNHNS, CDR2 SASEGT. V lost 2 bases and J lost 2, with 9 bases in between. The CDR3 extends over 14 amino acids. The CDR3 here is CASSEWQHNTEAFF. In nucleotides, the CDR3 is TGTGCCAGCAGTGAATGGCAGCATAACACTGAAGCTTTCTTT.

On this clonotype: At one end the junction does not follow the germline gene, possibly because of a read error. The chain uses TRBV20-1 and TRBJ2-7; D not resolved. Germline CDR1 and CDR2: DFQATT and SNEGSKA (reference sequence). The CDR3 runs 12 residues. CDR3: CSAPVNSYDQYF. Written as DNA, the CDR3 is TGCAGTGCTCCAGTAAATTCCTACGATCAGTACTTC.

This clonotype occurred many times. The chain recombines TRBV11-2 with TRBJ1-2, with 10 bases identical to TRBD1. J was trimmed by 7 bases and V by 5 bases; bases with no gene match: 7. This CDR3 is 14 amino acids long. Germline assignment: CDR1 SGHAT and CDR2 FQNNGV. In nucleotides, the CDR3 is TGTGCCAGCAGCGCTACCGGGACAGGGGTTGGCTACACCTTC. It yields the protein CASSATGTGVGYTF.

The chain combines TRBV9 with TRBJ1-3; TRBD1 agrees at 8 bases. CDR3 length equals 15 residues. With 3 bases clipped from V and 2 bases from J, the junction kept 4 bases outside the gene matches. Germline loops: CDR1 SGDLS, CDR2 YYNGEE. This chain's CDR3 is CASSGRDRTGNTIYF. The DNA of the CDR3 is TGTGCCAGCAGCGGTCGGGACAGGACTGGAAACACCATATATTTT.

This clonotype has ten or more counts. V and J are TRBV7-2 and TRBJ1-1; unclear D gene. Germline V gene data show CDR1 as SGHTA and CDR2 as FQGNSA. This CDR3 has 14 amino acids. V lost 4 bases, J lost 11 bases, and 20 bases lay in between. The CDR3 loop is CASSSSGRKTRAFF. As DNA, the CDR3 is TGTGCCAGCAGCTCCTCCGGTAGAAAGACGCGTGCTTTCTTT. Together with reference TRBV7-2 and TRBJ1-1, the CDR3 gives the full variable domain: GAGVSQSPSNKVTEKGKDVELRCDPISGHTALYWYRQSLGQGLEFLIYFQGNSAPDKSGLPSDRFSAERTGGSVSTLTIQRTQQEDSAVYLCASSSSGRKTRAFFGQGTRLTVV.

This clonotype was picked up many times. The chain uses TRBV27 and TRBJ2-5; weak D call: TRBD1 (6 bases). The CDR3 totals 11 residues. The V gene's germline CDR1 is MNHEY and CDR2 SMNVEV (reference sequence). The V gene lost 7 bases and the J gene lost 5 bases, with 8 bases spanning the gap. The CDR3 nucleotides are TGTGCCAGCAAGGGGGAGGAGACCCAGTACTTC. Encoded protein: CASKGEETQYF.

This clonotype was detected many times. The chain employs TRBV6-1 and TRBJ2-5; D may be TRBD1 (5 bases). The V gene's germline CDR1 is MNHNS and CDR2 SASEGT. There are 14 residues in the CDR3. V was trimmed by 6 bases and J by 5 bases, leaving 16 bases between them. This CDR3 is CASSRQGVGETQYF. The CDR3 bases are TGTGCCAGCAGCCGGCAAGGGGTAGGGGAGACCCAGTACTTC.

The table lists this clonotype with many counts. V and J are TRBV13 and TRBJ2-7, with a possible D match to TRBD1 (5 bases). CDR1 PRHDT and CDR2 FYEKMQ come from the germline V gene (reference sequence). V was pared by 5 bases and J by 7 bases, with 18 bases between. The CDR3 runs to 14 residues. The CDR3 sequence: CASSQGQGLFEQYF. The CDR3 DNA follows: TGTGCCAGCAGCCAAGGCCAGGGCCTTTTTGAGCAGTACTTC.

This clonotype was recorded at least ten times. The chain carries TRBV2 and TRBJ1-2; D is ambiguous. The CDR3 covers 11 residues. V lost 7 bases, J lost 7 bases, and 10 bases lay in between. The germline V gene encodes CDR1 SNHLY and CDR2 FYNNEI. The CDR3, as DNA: TGTGCCAGCACACCCCCGGGTGGCTACACCTTC. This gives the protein CASTPPGGYTF.

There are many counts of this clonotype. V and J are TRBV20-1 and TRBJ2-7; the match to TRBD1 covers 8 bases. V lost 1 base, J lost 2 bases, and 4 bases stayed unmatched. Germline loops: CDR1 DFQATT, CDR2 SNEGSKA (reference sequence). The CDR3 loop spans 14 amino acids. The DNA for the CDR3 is TGCAGTGCTAGAGGGACAGGGTTCGCCTACGAGCAGTACTTC. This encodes CSARGTGFAYEQYF.

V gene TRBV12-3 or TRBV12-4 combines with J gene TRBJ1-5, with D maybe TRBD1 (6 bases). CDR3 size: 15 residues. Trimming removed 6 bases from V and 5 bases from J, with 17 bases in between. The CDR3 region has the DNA TGTGCCAGCAGCCGGACCACCGGGGGCCATCAGCCCCAGCATTTT. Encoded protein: CASSRTTGGHQPQHF.

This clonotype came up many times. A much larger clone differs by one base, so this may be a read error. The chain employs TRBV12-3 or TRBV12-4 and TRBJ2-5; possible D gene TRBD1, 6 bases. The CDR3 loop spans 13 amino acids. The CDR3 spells CASSSTGWETRYF. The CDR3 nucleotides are TGTGCCAGCAGTTCGACAGGTTGGGAGACCCGGTACTTC.

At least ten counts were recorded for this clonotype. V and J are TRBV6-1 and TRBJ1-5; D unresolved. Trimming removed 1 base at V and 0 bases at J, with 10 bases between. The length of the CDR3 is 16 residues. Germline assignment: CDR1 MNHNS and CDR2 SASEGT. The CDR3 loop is CASSEVGQHSNQPQHF. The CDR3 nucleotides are TGTGCCAGCAGTGAAGTTGGGCAGCATAGCAATCAGCCCCAGCATTTT.